This T cell receptor (beta chain) is from a study of T-cell reconstitution after alpha-beta-depleted transplantation in children. Broader study findings: The origin of alpha-beta T cells about two months after transplant was reportedly several hundred expanded graft clones. Surviving recipient T cells and thymic progenitors accounted for the high day-60 TCRbeta diversity observed in some patients. T cells produced anew were the main source of T-cell counts and diversity one year after transplant.

This clonotype was counted only a few times. Its antigen remains unknown. The germline V gene has CDR1 MGHRA and CDR2 YSYEKL. CDR3 length: 15 amino acids. Trimming at V came to 0 bases and at J to 5 bases, leaving 6 bases not matched to a gene. Preparation of the TCRbeta library involved a method that used unique molecular identifiers. From the PCR reads, TCRdb called clonotypes with MiXCR, one entry per CDR3 protein. The table shows about 250,000 distinct CDR3 sequences, with roughly a quarter occurring only once. The chain carries TRBV4-1 and TRBJ2-7; 8 bases map to TRBD1. The clonotype was recovered from a female patient younger than 10 who had a stem cell transplant for congenital amegakaryocytic thrombocytopenia, so the T cells may come from the graft donor. The starting material was PBMCs, mostly from graft donor cells, obtained 360 days after TCRalphabeta/CD19-depleted stem cell transplant. The CDR3 sequence: CASSQDGDRIDEQYF. In DNA, the CDR3 is TGCGCCAGCAGCCAAGACGGGGACAGGATCGACGAGCAGTACTTC.